The 24 T cell receptor beta chains below all came from one sample that was sequenced in a study of cytomegalovirus exposure and HLA in healthy donors. Use of 60 Vbeta and 13 Jbeta primers characterized the PCR. Measured with immunoSEQ multiplex PCR; TCRdb has only the in-frame clones, and not every one. This table has more than 150,000 clones, about 90% appearing once. Specimen: PBMCs. These receptors all stem from a girl under two years old in good health and CMV-seronegative.

The rearrangement joins TRBV6-1 to TRBJ1-6; D is possibly TRBD1 (6 bases). Germline values: CDR1 MNHNS, CDR2 SASEGT. V gave up 3 bases and J gave up 6 bases, with 12 bases separating them. This CDR3 region has 15 residues. CDR3 in amino acids: CASSDGGGTNSPLHF. The CDR3 nucleotides read TGTGCCAGCAGTGACGGGGGGGGCACTAATTCACCCCTCCACTTT.

The genes are TRBV27 and TRBJ2-7, with D maybe TRBD2 (7 bases). The CDR3 is 13 amino acids. V was clipped by 7 bases and J by 4 bases, with 14 bases between them. Per germline, CDR1 MNHEY and CDR2 SMNVEV (reference sequence). CDR3 DNA sequence: TGTGCCAGCACTAGGGGGGGCGATTACGAGCAGTACTTC. As protein: CASTRGGDYEQYF.

This clone was seen only once. CDR3 protein: CASSKTYSRDEAFF. Here the CDR3 DNA reads TGTGCCAGCAGTAAGACATACAGCAGGGATGAAGCTTTCTTT. This rearrangement joins TRBV27 to TRBJ1-1; D possibly corresponds to TRBD1 (5 bases). Germline V gene data show CDR1 as MNHEY and CDR2 as SMNVEV (reference sequence). The CDR3 is made up of 14 amino acids. Trimming removed 5 bases from V and 7 bases from J, with 17 bases in between.

The rearrangement joins TRBV19 to TRBJ2-1, with 13 bases identical to TRBD2. This CDR3 spans 16 amino acids. Trimming at V came to 7 bases and at J to 12 bases, leaving 15 bases not matched to a gene. Germline values: CDR1 LNHDA, CDR2 SQIVND (reference sequence). The CDR3 DNA sequence: TGTGCCAGTAACCCCTCACTAGCGGGGGGGCCCTGGGGGCAGTTCTTC. Translation: CASNPSLAGGPWGQFF.

This rearrangement joins TRBV2 to TRBJ1-6; maybe TRBD1 (5 bases). The germline CDR1 and CDR2 sequences are SNHLY and FYNNEI. Trimming stripped 5 bases from V and 6 bases from J, with 11 bases between. The CDR3 has 14 amino acids. CDR3 protein: CASSPTVTNSPLHF. The CDR3 region has the DNA TGTGCCAGCAGTCCGACAGTAACTAATTCACCCCTCCACTTT.

The chain couples TRBV4-1 to TRBJ1-5; 8 nucleotides match TRBD1. CDR1 is MGHRA, CDR2 YSYEKL, per germline. After removal of 4 bases from V and 6 bases from J, the junction contained 8 bases not matched to a gene. The CDR3 sequence is 15 residues long. CDR3 residues: CASSPEDREGQPQHF. CDR3 sequence (DNA): TGCGCCAGCAGCCCCGAGGACAGGGAGGGTCAGCCCCAGCATTTT.

The chain links TRBV29-1 to TRBJ2-1; D is possibly TRBD2 (5 bases). Germline V gene data show CDR1 as SQVTM and CDR2 as ANQGSEA. V lost 7 bases and J lost 3, with 13 bases in between. This CDR3 has 13 amino acids. CDR3 sequence (DNA): TGCAGCGGTGAGGGAGCGAACTACAATGAGCAGTTCTTC. Translation: CSGEGANYNEQFF.

The V gene is TRBV7-9, the J gene TRBJ2-1; D not certain. The V and J ends lost 3 bases and 5 bases respectively, with 11 bases between them. CDR1 is SEHNR and CDR2 is FQNEAQ in the germline V gene (reference sequence). CDR3 length: 14 residues. In DNA form, the CDR3 reads TGTGCCAGCAGCTTTGGAGTGGCGGACAATGAGCAGTTCTTC. It specifies CASSFGVADNEQFF.

The gene calls are TRBV7-9 and TRBJ2-5, with 11 nucleotides matching TRBD2. This CDR3 is built from 16 residues. Germline assignment: CDR1 SEHNR and CDR2 FQNEAQ (reference sequence). V lost 6 bases and J lost 2; bases outside the gene matches: 8. DNA for the CDR3: TGTGCCAGCAGTTTCCCTAGCGGGGGGACACAAGAGACCCAGTACTTC. Encoded protein: CASSFPSGGTQETQYF.

The chain recombines TRBV4-1 with TRBJ2-7; the D is unclear. Trimming shortened V by 1 base and J by 3 bases, and 13 bases separated the two germline ends. Germline assignment: CDR1 MGHRA and CDR2 YSYEKL. This CDR3 contains 15 residues. Written as DNA, the CDR3 is TGCGCCAGCAGCCAAGTTAGAGGCTCTAGCTACGAGCAGTACTTC. This sequence encodes CASSQVRGSSYEQYF.

On this clone: Different DNA sequences within this sample yield the same CDR3. The chain recombines TRBV5-4 with TRBJ1-2, with 7 bases fitting TRBD1. Trimming at V came to 3 bases and at J to 0 bases, leaving 5 bases not matched to a gene. Germline V gene lookup returns CDR1 SGHNT and CDR2 YYREEE (reference sequence). There are 15 residues in the CDR3. The CDR3 DNA reads as TGTGCCAGCAGCTCACGACAGGGAGCTAACTATGGCTACACCTTC. It is translated as CASSSRQGANYGYTF. The full variable domain, completed using reference TRBV5-4 and TRBJ1-2, is ETGVTQSPTHLIKTRGQQVTLRCSSQSGHNTVSWYQQALGQGPQFIFQYYREEENGRGNFPPRFSGLQFPNYSSELNVNALELDDSALYLCASSSRQGANYGYTFGSGTRLTVV.

This sequence joins TRBV7-9 and TRBJ2-1, with 14 positions matching TRBD2. The CDR3 covers 15 residues. Germline CDR1 is SEHNR and CDR2 is FQNEAQ (reference sequence). Losses at the gene ends were 3 bases for V and 5 bases for J; bases not matched to a gene: 0. The CDR3 region has the DNA TGTGCCAGCAGCTTGACTAGCGGGAGGGACAATGAGCAGTTCTTC. Translation gives CASSLTSGRDNEQFF.

V gene TRBV7-2 combines with J gene TRBJ2-1, with TRBD2 matching over 9 bases. This CDR3 has 15 residues. J gave up 6 bases and V 5 bases, and 8 bases lay outside the gene matches. Germline CDR1 is SGHTA and CDR2 is FQGNSA. The DNA for the CDR3 is TGTGCCAGCAGCCCGCCGGGACTAGCCCTCAATGAGCAGTTCTTC. This gives the protein CASSPPGLALNEQFF.

V usage is TRBV14 and J usage is TRBJ1-3, with 8 bases identical to TRBD1. V trimming: 5 bases; J trimming: 6 bases; junction bases outside the gene matches: 24. This CDR3 spans 20 amino acids. From germline, CDR1 is SGHDN and CDR2 FVKESK. CDR3 loop: CASSKGPGQAVYLDLNTIYF. The CDR3 region has the DNA TGTGCCAGCAGCAAAGGACCGGGACAGGCGGTATATTTGGATTTAAACACCATATATTTT.

In this sample, this clone turned up a few times. The chain combines TRBV7-9 with TRBJ1-1; D is perhaps TRBD1 (5 bases). The V end was cut by 2 bases, the J end by 7 bases, with 11 bases between. Germline lookup yields CDR1 SEHNR and CDR2 FQNEAQ (reference sequence). The CDR3 totals 13 residues. CDR3 bases: TGTGCCAGCAGCTTAAATGGGGCACTTGAAGCTTTCTTT. Translated: CASSLNGALEAFF.

This clone was picked up one time. The V and J genes are TRBV11-1 and TRBJ2-5; 7 positions match TRBD2. The V and J ends lost 1 base and 0 bases, in that order; junction bases with no gene match: 5. The CDR3 runs to 16 residues. CDR1 is SGHAT and CDR2 is FQDESV in the germline V gene (reference sequence). The CDR3 region is CASSLGSSGYQETQYF. The CDR3 nucleotides read TGTGCCAGCAGCTTAGGGTCTAGCGGTTACCAAGAGACCCAGTACTTC.

This sequence joins TRBV27 and TRBJ2-5, with D unresolved. The J call may not be correct, given that the DNA end is closer to TRBJ2-7. The CDR3 has 13 residues. Germline V gene lookup returns CDR1 MNHEY and CDR2 SMNVEV (reference sequence). The CDR3 DNA sequence: TGTGCCAGCAGTTTAGGCACCAACTACGAGCAGTACTTC. It encodes CASSLGTNYEQYF.

The rearrangement uses TRBV18 and TRBJ1-4; D is unclear. The CDR3 loop spans 18 amino acids. V lost 0 bases and J 5 bases, leaving 19 bases between the germline ends. Per germline, CDR1 KGHSH and CDR2 LQKENI. The DNA of the CDR3 is TGTGCCAGCTCACCACCGACCAGTTCTTGGGAGAAAAATGAAAAACTGTTTTTT. It yields the protein CASSPPTSSWEKNEKLFF.

The rearrangement joins TRBV29-1 to TRBJ1-2; the D is unclear. CDR1 and CDR2 from the germline V gene are SQVTM and ANQGSEA. V was shortened by 3 bases and J by 3 bases, with 11 bases between the two germline ends. The CDR3 totals 13 residues. The CDR3 coding sequence is TGCAGCGTTGATGGGTGGGGAGACTATGGCTACACCTTC. This encodes CSVDGWGDYGYTF.

This clone was recorded once. The chain employs TRBV7-2 and TRBJ2-5; TRBD2 matches at 7 bases. The tail of the sequence fits TRBJ2-7 better, so the J call may be wrong. CDR1 and CDR2 (germline): SGHTA, FQGNSA. The CDR3 contains 18 residues. The CDR3 region has the DNA TGTGCCAGCAGCTTTCCTGTGGGCGGGAGTGTGTGGGCCTACGAGCAGTACTTC. This encodes CASSFPVGGSVWAYEQYF.

The chain recombines TRBV5-1 with TRBJ2-3; unclear D gene. Trimming removed 4 bases at V and 2 bases at J, with 8 bases between. This CDR3 comprises 13 residues. Germline V gene lookup returns CDR1 SGHRS and CDR2 YFSETQ. The CDR3 reads CASSTVATDTQYF. The CDR3 coding sequence is TGCGCCAGCAGCACAGTCGCCACAGATACGCAGTATTTT.

The rearrangement links TRBV5-5 to TRBJ1-2; D remains ambiguous. Germline CDR1 is SGHKS and CDR2 is YYEKEE (reference sequence). This CDR3 comprises 13 residues. With 1 base removed from V and 8 bases from J, the gap between germline ends came to 12 bases. The CDR3 reads CASSLILEDGYTF. The CDR3 DNA reads as TGTGCCAGCAGCTTGATATTGGAGGACGGCTACACCTTC. The full variable domain, rest sourced from reference TRBV5-5 and TRBJ1-2, is DAGVTQSPTHLIKTRGQQVTLRCSPISGHKSVSWYQQVLGQGPQFIFQYYEKEERGRGNFPDRFSARQFPNYSSELNVNALLLGDSALYLCASSLILEDGYTFGSGTRLTVV.

This chain links TRBV27 with TRBJ2-1; TRBD2 matches 7 bases. The germline V gene has CDR1 MNHEY and CDR2 SMNVEV (reference sequence). With V trimmed by 4 bases and J by 5 bases, 17 bases remained unmatched. This CDR3 comprises 18 residues. The CDR3 here is CASSSQPTTSLAHNEQFF. In DNA form, the CDR3 reads TGTGCCAGCAGTTCCCAACCGACGACCTCACTAGCGCACAATGAGCAGTTCTTC.

The chain links TRBV4-2 to TRBJ1-4, with D tentatively TRBD1 (5 bases). Trimming took off 5 bases at V and 8 bases at J, with 9 bases between the two ends. CDR1 LGHNA and CDR2 YNFKEQ come from the germline V gene. This CDR3 has 12 residues. This CDR3 reads CASSSQDEKLFF. DNA for the CDR3: TGTGCCAGCAGCTCACAGGACGAAAAACTGTTTTTT.